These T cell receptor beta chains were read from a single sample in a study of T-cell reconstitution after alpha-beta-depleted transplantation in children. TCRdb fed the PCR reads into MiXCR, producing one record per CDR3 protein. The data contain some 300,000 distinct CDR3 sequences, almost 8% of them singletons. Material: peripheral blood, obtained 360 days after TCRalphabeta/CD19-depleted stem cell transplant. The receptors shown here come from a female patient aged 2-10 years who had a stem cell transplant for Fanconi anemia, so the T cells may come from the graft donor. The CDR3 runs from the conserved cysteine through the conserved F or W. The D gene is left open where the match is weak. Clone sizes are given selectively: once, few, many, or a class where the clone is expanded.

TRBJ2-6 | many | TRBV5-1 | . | TGCGCCAGCAGCTTGGGAGGGGGTCCTCGATCTGGGGCCAACGTCCTGACTTTC | CASSLGGGPRSGANVLTF
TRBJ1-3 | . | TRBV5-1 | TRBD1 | TGCGCCAGCAGCTTGGGGACAGGGGGATCACTAAACTCTGGAAACACCATATATTTT | CASSLGTGGSLNSGNTIYF
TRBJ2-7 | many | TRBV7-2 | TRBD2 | TGTGCCAGCAGCCGGATAGCGGGGGCCCATTCCTACGAGCAGTACTTC | CASSRIAGAHSYEQYF
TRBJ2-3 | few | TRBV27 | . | TGTGCCAGCAGTTTTGAGGGATTTAGCACAGATACGCAGTATTTT | CASSFEGFSTDTQYF
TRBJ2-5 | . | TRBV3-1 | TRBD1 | TGTGCCACCACCCAGGACGACAGGGACCAAGAGACCCAGTACTTC | CATTQDDRDQETQYF
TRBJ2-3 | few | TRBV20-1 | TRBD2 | TGCAGTGCTCCCCTAGCGGGGGGTACAGATACGCAGTATTTT | CSAPLAGGTDTQYF
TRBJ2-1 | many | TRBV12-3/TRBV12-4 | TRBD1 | TGTGCCAGCACCCCCCCGGGACAGCGTAATGAGCAGTTCTTC | CASTPPGQRNEQFF
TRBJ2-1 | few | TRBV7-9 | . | TGTGCCAGCAGCAGACTGAGCTCCTACAATGAGCAGTTCTTC | CASSRLSSYNEQFF
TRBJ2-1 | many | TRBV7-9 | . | TGTGCCAGCGGGGGGACCTACAATGAGCAGTTCTTC | CASGGTYNEQFF
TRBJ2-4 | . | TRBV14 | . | TGTGCCAGCAGCCAAGCTTCCTCGGTCAACCTAGCCAAAAACATTCAGTACTTC | CASSQASSVNLAKNIQYF
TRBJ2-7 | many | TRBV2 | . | TGTGCCAGCAGTGAACATCATCTGATGAGGCTAACCTACGAGCAGTACTTC | CASSEHHLMRLTYEQYF
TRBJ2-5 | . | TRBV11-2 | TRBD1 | TGTGCCAGCAGCCCGGACCGGACAGGTCCGGGCTTC | CASSPDRTGPGF
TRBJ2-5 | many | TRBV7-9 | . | TGTGCCAGCAGCTTAGGATGGACAGTAGGTCAAGAGACCCAGTACTTC | CASSLGWTVGQETQYF
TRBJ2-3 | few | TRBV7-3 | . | TGTGCCAGCAGCTTAGGGCGGAGCACAGATACGCAGTATTTT | CASSLGRSTDTQYF
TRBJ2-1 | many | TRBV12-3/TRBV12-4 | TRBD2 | TGTGCCAGCAGGAGGGCTAGCGGATTCTACAATGAGCAGTTCTTC | CASRRASGFYNEQFF
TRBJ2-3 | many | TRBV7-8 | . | TGTGCCAGCAGCTTACTACCGGGTCGGTCAGATACGCAGTATTTT | CASSLLPGRSDTQYF
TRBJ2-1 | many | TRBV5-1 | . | TGCGCCAGCAGCAGCGCTAGCCGCTCCTACAATGAGCAGTTCTTC | CASSSASRSYNEQFF
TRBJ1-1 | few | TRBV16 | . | TGTGCCAGCAGCCGCGGAAAGGGGGGAGCTTTCTTT | CASSRGKGGAFF
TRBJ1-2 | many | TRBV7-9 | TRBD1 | TGTGCCAGCAGCACGACAGGGTACTATGGCTACACCTTC | CASSTTGYYGYTF
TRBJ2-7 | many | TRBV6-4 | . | TGTGCCAGCAACAGTTCGGAGACACGCTATCACAACCGGCCTAGCTCCTACGAGCAGTACTTC | CASNSSETRYHNRPSSYEQYF
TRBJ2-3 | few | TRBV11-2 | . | TGTGCCAGCAGCTCGCCCGACTGGGGTAAAGCGCAGTATTTT | CASSSPDWGKAQYF
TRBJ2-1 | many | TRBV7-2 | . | TGTGCCAGCAGCTTCGGTGGATCCGGTGAGCAGTTCTTC | CASSFGGSGEQFF
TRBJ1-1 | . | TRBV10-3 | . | TGTGCCATCAACCCAGGGGATTGGACTGAAGCTTTCTTT | CAINPGDWTEAFF
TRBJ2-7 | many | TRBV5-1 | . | TGCGCCAGCAACTCCGGGACTCGCCCCTACGAGCAGTACTTC | CASNSGTRPYEQYF
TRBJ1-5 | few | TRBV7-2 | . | TGTGCCAGCAGCCGCGGGGGCGGGGATCAGCCCCAGCATTTT | CASSRGGGDQPQHF
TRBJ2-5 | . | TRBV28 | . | TGTGCCAGCAGTCCCCATACTAGCAGGCCGGTGGAGACCCAGTACTTC | CASSPHTSRPVETQYF
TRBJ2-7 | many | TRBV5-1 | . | TGCGCCAGCAGCTTGGCGAACGAGCAGTACTTC | CASSLANEQYF
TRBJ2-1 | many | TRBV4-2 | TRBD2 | TGTGCCAGCAGCCAGCCCTCTCTAGCGGGGGGACCCAGCTCCTACAATGAGCAGTTCTTC | CASSQPSLAGGPSSYNEQFF
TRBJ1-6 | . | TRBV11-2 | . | TGTGCCAGCAGCTTTACAGGACAGAATTCACCCATCCACTTT | CASSFTGQNSPIHF